This TCR beta chain was sequenced during a study of Ad26.COV2.S vaccination and SARS-CoV-2 variants. TCRdb keeps only in-frame clones here, not all; method: immunoSEQ multiplex PCR. The repertoire holds about 350,000 clones, under 95% seen once, with under 5% in the top ten. Germline V gene lookup returns CDR1 MNHEY and CDR2 SVGAGI. The length of the CDR3 is 15 residues. V lost 6 bases, J lost 0 bases, and 11 bases lay in between. The genes are TRBV6-5 and TRBJ1-4; D is unresolved. The specimen comprised peripheral blood, sampled after recovery from COVID-19. The sequence came from a human donor who had recovered from COVID-19. The CDR3 DNA is TGTGCCAGCAGCTCTTCAGGAGCAACTAATGAAAAACTGTTTTTT. Its translation is CASSSSGATNEKLFF.